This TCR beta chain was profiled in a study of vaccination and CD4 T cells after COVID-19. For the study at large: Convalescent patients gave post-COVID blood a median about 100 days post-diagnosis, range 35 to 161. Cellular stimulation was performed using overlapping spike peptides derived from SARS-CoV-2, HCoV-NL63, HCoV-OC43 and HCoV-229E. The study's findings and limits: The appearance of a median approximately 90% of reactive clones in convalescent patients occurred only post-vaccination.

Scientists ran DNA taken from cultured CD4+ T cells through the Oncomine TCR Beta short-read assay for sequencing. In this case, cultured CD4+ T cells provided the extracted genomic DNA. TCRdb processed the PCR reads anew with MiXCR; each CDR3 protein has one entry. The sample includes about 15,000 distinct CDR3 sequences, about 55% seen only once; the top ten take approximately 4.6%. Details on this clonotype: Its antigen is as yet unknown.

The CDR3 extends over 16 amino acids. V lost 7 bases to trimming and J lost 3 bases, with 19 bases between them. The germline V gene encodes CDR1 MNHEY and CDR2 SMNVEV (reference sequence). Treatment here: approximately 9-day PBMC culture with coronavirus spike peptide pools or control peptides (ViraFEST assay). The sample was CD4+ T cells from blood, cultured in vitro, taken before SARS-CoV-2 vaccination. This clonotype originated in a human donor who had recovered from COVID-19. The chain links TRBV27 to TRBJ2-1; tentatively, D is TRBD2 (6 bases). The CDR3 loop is CASTSHRGGDYNEQFF. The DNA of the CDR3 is TGTGCCAGCACCTCCCATCGAGGCGGGGACTACAATGAGCAGTTCTTC.